This T cell receptor beta chain was sequenced during a study of T cells after yellow fever vaccination. Trimming took 6 bases from V and 5 from J; bases not matched to a gene: 5. CDR3 length equals 13 residues. In germline, CDR1 is SGHTA, CDR2 FQGNSA. Study-wide results and limits: Post-booster repertoires again held most primary-vaccination clones (roughly 95% CD4, roughly 88% CD8).

This clonotype was seen repeatedly, ten times or more. Its antigen is still unknown. Template switching with 5'RACE generated the TCR cDNA and added a universal primer site and UMIs. TCRdb fed the 5' RACE reads into MiXCR, producing one record per CDR3 protein. The sample holds some 130,000 distinct CDR3 sequences; approximately 6.6% are singletons and the top ten take more than 0.6%. This sequence was found in a young man who received the YFV17D yellow fever vaccine. The sequencing here drew on CD4+ T cells sorted from PBMCs, taken 10 days after the yellow fever booster vaccination. The gene calls are TRBV7-2 and TRBJ1-2, with 8 bases fitting TRBD1. CDR3 coding DNA: TGTGCCAGCAGTACAGGGGGGGAATATGGCTACACCTTC. Translation: CASSTGGEYGYTF.